This T cell receptor (beta chain) derives from a study of T cells after yellow fever vaccination. Study overall: Sorting by CD3, CD45RA, CCR7 and CD95 gave EM, EMRA, CM and Tscm subsets.

The TCR cDNA carried a universal primer site and UMIs from 5'RACE template switching. One entry per CDR3 protein results from TCRdb running MiXCR on the 5' RACE reads. The table lists approximately 13,000 distinct CDR3 sequences, 4% to 6% of them singletons. Trimming shortened V by 6 bases and J by 7 bases, and 31 bases separated the two germline ends. Looked up from germline, CDR1 is DFQATT and CDR2 is SNEGSKA (reference sequence). CDR3 length equals 18 residues. Regarding the study as a whole: A large majority of primary-vaccination clones showed up again after the booster (approximately 96% CD4, around 90% CD8).

This clonotype has ten or more counts. The TCR sequence derives from a man younger than 40 who received the YFV17D yellow fever vaccine. The chain joins TRBV20-1 to TRBJ2-1, with D hard to call. The material sequenced was PBMCs, either bulk or a sorted T-cell subset (CD4+, CD8+, memory, or dextramer-sorted; not recorded which), taken 45 days after the yellow fever booster vaccination. The CDR3: CSALPPWASGFDMNEQFF. The CDR3 nucleotides read TGCAGTGCCCTGCCGCCATGGGCTAGTGGTTTCGATATGAATGAGCAGTTCTTC.